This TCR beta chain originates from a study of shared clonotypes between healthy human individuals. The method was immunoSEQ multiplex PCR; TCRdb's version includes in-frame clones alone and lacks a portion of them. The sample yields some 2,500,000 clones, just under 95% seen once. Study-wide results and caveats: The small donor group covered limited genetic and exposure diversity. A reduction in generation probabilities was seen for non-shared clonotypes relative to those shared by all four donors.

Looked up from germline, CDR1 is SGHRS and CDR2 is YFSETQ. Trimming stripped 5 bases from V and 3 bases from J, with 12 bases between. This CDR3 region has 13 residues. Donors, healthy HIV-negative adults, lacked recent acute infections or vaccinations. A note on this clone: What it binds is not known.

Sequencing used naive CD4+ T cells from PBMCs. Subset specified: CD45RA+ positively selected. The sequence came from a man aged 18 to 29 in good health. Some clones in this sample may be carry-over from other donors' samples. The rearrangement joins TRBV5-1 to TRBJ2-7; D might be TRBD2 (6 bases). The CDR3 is CASRLREYYEQYF. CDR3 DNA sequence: TGCGCCAGCAGACTACGGGAGTACTACGAGCAGTACTTC.